These 28 T cell receptor beta chains share one sample of origin, sequenced in a study of T cells in Graves' hyperthyroidism and ophthalmopathy. The source material, RNA transcripts, was used to amplify TCR beta CDR3 regions. A set of HTBI primers served as the primers for a first-round RT-PCR of the TCR CDR3. TCRdb itself ran the multiplex PCR reads through MiXCR, one entry per CDR3 protein. Of some 270,000 distinct CDR3 sequences in the sample, about 13% were seen once. The sample was blood. Receptors were obtained from a woman between 40 and 50 years old with Graves' hyperthyroidism.

This clonotype has just a few counts. The V gene is TRBV30, the J gene TRBJ1-4; D is ambiguous. From germline, CDR1 is GTSNPN and CDR2 SVGIG (reference sequence). V was clipped by 0 bases and J by 0 bases, with 11 bases between them. The CDR3 length is 16 residues. The CDR3 nucleotides read TGTGCCTGGAGTGTCAGTGCACTTGCAACTAATGAAAAACTGTTTTTT. This sequence encodes CAWSVSALATNEKLFF. Full variable domain (missing parts from reference TRBV30 and TRBJ1-4): SQTIHQWPATLVQPVGSPLSLECTVEGTSNPNLYWYRQAAGRGLQLLFYSVGIGQISSEVPQNLSASRPQDRQFILSSKKLLLSDSGFYLCAWSVSALATNEKLFFGSGTQLSVL.

This clonotype was seen many times. The chain's CDR3 is CASSTLPDSFDTEAFF. The CDR3 DNA reads as TGTGCCAGCAGCACCCTCCCGGACAGTTTTGACACTGAAGCTTTCTTT. The chain recombines TRBV11-1 with TRBJ1-1, with D perhaps TRBD1 (6 bases). The germline V gene has CDR1 SGHAT and CDR2 FQDESV (reference sequence). This CDR3 has 16 amino acids. The V gene lost 5 bases and the J gene lost 3 bases, with 19 bases spanning the gap. Based on the CDR3 plus reference TRBV11-1 and TRBJ1-1, the full variable domain is EAEVAQSPRYKITEKSQAVAFWCDPISGHATLYWYRQILGQGPELLVQFQDESVVDDSQLPKDRFSAERLKGVDSTLKIQPAELGDSAMYLCASSTLPDSFDTEAFFGQGTRLTVV.

This clonotype was detected a few times. The rearrangement links TRBV7-9 to TRBJ2-2; TRBD2 is a possible D gene (6 bases). Per germline, CDR1 SEHNR and CDR2 FQNEAQ (reference sequence). This CDR3 is built from 16 residues. V was shortened by 8 bases and J by 5 bases, with 21 bases between the two germline ends. The CDR3 spells CASRWGTGDYTGELFF. In DNA, the CDR3 is TGTGCCAGCCGGTGGGGAACGGGAGATTATACCGGGGAGCTGTTTTTT.

The table lists this clonotype with many counts. The V call is TRBV28, the J call TRBJ1-1; 8 bases fit TRBD1. Trimming cost V 5 bases and J 5 bases; bases outside gene matches: 7. The CDR3 runs 14 residues. The germline V gene has CDR1 MDHEN and CDR2 SYDVKM. CDR3 bases: TGTGCCAGCAGTCCAGGACAGGGTAAGACTGAAGCTTTCTTT. This translates into CASSPGQGKTEAFF.

This clonotype showed up many times. This chain uses TRBV3-1 with TRBJ2-7, with no clear D. Germline V CDR1 and CDR2: LGHDT, YNNKEL (reference sequence). The CDR3 has 11 residues. Trimming shortened V by 3 bases and J by 5 bases, and 5 bases separated the two germline ends. The DNA for the CDR3 is TGTGCCAGCAGCCAGCGAAACGAGCAGTACTTC. It is translated as CASSQRNEQYF.

With regard to this clonotype: A much larger clone lies a single base off, so this may be a read error. The rearrangement joins TRBV12-3 or TRBV12-4 to TRBJ2-4; 8 bases map to TRBD2. The CDR3 has 16 residues. CDR3 region: CASSLRSGMAKNIQCF. CDR3 in DNA: TGTGCCAGCAGTCTCCGTAGCGGGATGGCCAAAAACATTCAGTGCTTC.

The chain employs TRBV20-1 and TRBJ1-2; no clear D. V lost 6 bases and J 7 bases, leaving 12 bases between the germline ends. Looked up from germline, CDR1 is DFQATT and CDR2 is SNEGSKA (reference sequence). This CDR3 comprises 11 residues. The CDR3, as DNA: TGCAGTGCAGGGCCCAGAGGTGGCTACACCTTC. Translation gives CSAGPRGGYTF.

This clonotype showed up just a few times. This chain uses TRBV7-9 with TRBJ1-4; weak D call: TRBD1 (5 bases). The CDR3 covers 17 residues. Trimming removed 3 bases from V and 8 bases from J, with 22 bases in between. Germline V gene lookup returns CDR1 SEHNR and CDR2 FQNEAQ (reference sequence). CDR3 bases: TGTGCCAGCAGCTTCGCCGGGACCGGTCCCCGGGAAGAAAAACTGTTTTTT. Protein sequence: CASSFAGTGPREEKLFF.

About this clonotype itself: A read error may explain this, as a much larger clone is one base away. The chain carries TRBV11-2 and TRBJ2-1; D is possibly TRBD1 (5 bases). This CDR3 has 16 residues. The V end was cut by 3 bases, the J end by 5 bases, with 17 bases between. The V gene's germline CDR1 is SGHAT and CDR2 FQNNGV. This CDR3 reads CASSFEDRRYHNEQFF. CDR3 bases: TGTGCCAGCAGCTTCGAAGACAGAAGGTACCACAATGAGCAGTTCTTC.

This clonotype was found many times. V gene TRBV7-6 combines with J gene TRBJ2-1; 9 nucleotides align to TRBD2. The CDR3 sequence is 15 residues long. The junction had 8 bases not matched to a gene; V was cut back by 5 bases and J by 6 bases. Germline values: CDR1 SGHVS, CDR2 FNYEAQ. This chain's CDR3 is CASSPRRSGSNEQFF. The CDR3 DNA reads as TGTGCCAGCAGCCCCCGTCGTAGCGGGAGCAATGAGCAGTTCTTC. The full variable domain, completed using reference TRBV7-6 and TRBJ2-1, is GAGVSQSPRYKVTKRGQDVALRCDPISGHVSLYWYRQALGQGPEFLTYFNYEAQQDKSGLPNDRFSAERPEGSISTLTIQRTEQRDSAMYRCASSPRRSGSNEQFFGPGTRLTVL.

The chain combines TRBV9 with TRBJ1-4; D possibly corresponds to TRBD1 (6 bases). Germline CDR1 and CDR2: SGDLS and YYNGEE. The V end was cut by 3 bases, the J end by 0 bases, with 9 bases between. The CDR3 loop spans 15 amino acids. The DNA of the CDR3 is TGTGCCAGCAGCGCGACAGGTGCAACTAATGAAAAACTGTTTTTT. It codes for CASSATGATNEKLFF.

This clonotype was recorded at least ten times. The genes are TRBV19 and TRBJ1-1, with D maybe TRBD1 (6 bases). Deletions cut 7 bases from V and 1 base from J, with 13 bases between. There are 14 residues in the CDR3. Germline-derived CDR1 and CDR2 are LNHDA and SQIVND (reference sequence). The CDR3 loop is CASNPGAGNTEAFF. CDR3 in DNA: TGTGCCAGTAATCCGGGGGCGGGGAACACTGAAGCTTTCTTT.

This chain uses TRBV28 with TRBJ1-2; D gene uncertain. Germline V gene sequence: CDR1 MDHEN, CDR2 SYDVKM. The CDR3 extends over 12 amino acids. The V gene lost 4 bases and the J gene lost 6 bases, with 9 bases spanning the gap. This CDR3 reads CASSSLADGYTF. In DNA, the CDR3 is TGTGCCAGCAGTTCTTTGGCCGATGGCTACACCTTC.

The V and J genes are TRBV14 and TRBJ2-1; unclear D gene. The germline V and J ends were trimmed by 2 bases and 7 bases, with 6 bases remaining between them. This CDR3 has 12 amino acids. Germline CDR1 is SGHDN and CDR2 is FVKESK. The CDR3 reads CASSQSRNEQFF. CDR3 nucleotides: TGTGCCAGCAGCCAATCGCGGAATGAGCAGTTCTTC.

This clonotype was seen at least ten times. V gene TRBV28 combines with J gene TRBJ2-3; TRBD2 matches at 11 bases. Trimming cost V 6 bases and J 6 bases; bases outside gene matches: 5. From germline, CDR1 is MDHEN and CDR2 SYDVKM. The CDR3 contains 14 residues. The CDR3 protein is CASRLAGAGDTQYF. The CDR3 DNA is TGTGCCAGCAGACTAGCGGGAGCGGGGGATACGCAGTATTTT.

The genes are TRBV5-6 and TRBJ2-2; D remains unclear. Per the germline V gene, CDR1 is SGHDT and CDR2 is YYEEEE. The V and J ends lost 0 bases and 2 bases respectively, with 11 bases between them. This CDR3 is 16 amino acids long. Written as DNA, the CDR3 is TGTGCCAGCAGCTTGGCCCAGCAGGCCAACACCGGGGAGCTGTTTTTT. Amino acids: CASSLAQQANTGELFF.

This clonotype was detected many times. The V gene is TRBV11-3, the J gene TRBJ1-5; 9 bases map to TRBD1. V lost 5 bases to trimming and J lost 0 bases; unmatched junction nucleotides: 5. CDR1 is SGHNT and CDR2 is YENEEA in the germline V gene. This CDR3 has 16 residues. DNA of the CDR3: TGTGCCAGCAGCCAAGACAGGGGGGCTAGCAATCAGCCCCAGCATTTT. The encoded protein is CASSQDRGASNQPQHF. Using reference TRBV11-3 and TRBJ1-5 for the parts outside the CDR3, the full variable domain is EAGVVQSPRYKIIEKKQPVAFWCNPISGHNTLYWYLQNLGQGPELLIRYENEEAVDDSQLPKDRFSAERLKGVDSTLKIQPAELGDSAVYLCASSQDRGASNQPQHFGDGTRLSIL.

This clonotype was recorded at least ten times. V is TRBV20-1 and J is TRBJ2-7, with TRBD2 matching 8 bases. The CDR3 is 15 residues long. Germline V lookup: CDR1 DFQATT, CDR2 SNEGSKA (reference sequence). V shed 1 base and J 0 bases; nucleotides not matched to a gene: 5. The CDR3 coding sequence is TGCAGTGCTAGAGCGGGCGGGAGGAGCTCCTACGAGCAGTACTTC. This gives the protein CSARAGGRSSYEQYF.

This clonotype has at least ten counts. This chain links TRBV12-3 or TRBV12-4 with TRBJ2-7; D gene uncertain. Trimming removed 4 bases from V and 4 bases from J, with 11 bases in between. This CDR3 spans 13 amino acids. The CDR3 DNA reads as TGTGCCAGCAGTTCTTATGCAGGTTACGAGCAGTACTTC. Translating it yields CASSSYAGYEQYF.

The sample holds many counts of this clonotype. The rearrangement uses TRBV2 and TRBJ2-1, with D perhaps matching TRBD2 (5 bases). CDR3 size: 15 residues. Per germline, CDR1 SNHLY and CDR2 FYNNEI. The ends were cut back, 1 base at V and 2 bases at J, with 9 bases in the middle. The CDR3 bases are TGTGCCAGCAGTGAAGGGCGGGCCCCCTACAATGAGCAGTTCTTC. Its protein is CASSEGRAPYNEQFF.

The rearrangement links TRBV27 to TRBJ2-1; 9 bases are shared with TRBD2. CDR1 and CDR2 (germline): MNHEY, SMNVEV (reference sequence). The CDR3 spans 15 residues. The V gene end was trimmed by 5 bases and the J gene end by 0 bases; junction bases not matched to a gene: 2. CDR3 sequence (DNA): TGTGCCAGCAGTGGCGGGAGGGGCTCCTACAATGAGCAGTTCTTC. It yields the protein CASSGGRGSYNEQFF.

This clonotype has only a few counts. The chain uses TRBV20-1 and TRBJ2-1; possibly TRBD1 or TRBD2 for D (6 bases each). CDR1 is DFQATT, CDR2 SNEGSKA, per germline (reference sequence). The CDR3 consists of 12 residues. The V gene lost 0 bases and the J gene lost 12 bases, with 12 bases spanning the gap. The CDR3 region is CSARDGGTRQFF. The CDR3 coding sequence is TGCAGTGCTAGAGATGGGGGGACAAGGCAGTTCTTC.

This clonotype was observed a handful of times. The J gene is TRBJ2-1, the V gene TRBV10-3, with 7 nucleotides matching TRBD1. The trim removed 0 bases at V and 7 bases at J, leaving 3 bases unmatched. The CDR3 extends over 14 amino acids. The germline V gene encodes CDR1 ENHRY and CDR2 SYGVKD. CDR3 region: CAISESDRANEQFF. CDR3 nucleotide sequence: TGTGCCATCAGTGAGTCTGACAGGGCAAATGAGCAGTTCTTC.

This clonotype came up once. The chain couples TRBV2 to TRBJ1-1; D perhaps matches TRBD1 (6 bases). V was shortened by 7 bases and J by 1 base, with 22 bases between the two germline ends. Germline CDR1 is SNHLY and CDR2 is FYNNEI. CDR3 length equals 17 residues. CDR3 bases: TGTGCCAGCACCTCCCCCCTCTTGACAGGTGGGAACACTGAAGCTTTCTTT. Translated, it gives CASTSPLLTGGNTEAFF.

The chain joins TRBV29-1 to TRBJ1-2, with 7 bases that match TRBD1. Looked up from germline, CDR1 is SQVTM and CDR2 is ANQGSEA. The CDR3 runs 13 residues. The trim removed 4 bases at V and 2 bases at J, leaving 4 bases unmatched. This chain's CDR3 is CSVGGGQNYGYTF. Written as DNA, the CDR3 is TGCAGCGTTGGTGGGGGACAGAACTATGGCTACACCTTC.

This clonotype has at least ten counts. DNA of the CDR3: TGTGCCAACTCAATGGATCAGGGGGCCTATGGCTACACCTTC. Its protein product is CANSMDQGAYGYTF. The chain joins TRBV2 to TRBJ1-2; 8 bases are a match to TRBD1. Germline assignment: CDR1 SNHLY and CDR2 FYNNEI. Trimming at V came to 10 bases and at J to 4 bases, leaving 11 bases not matched to a gene. The CDR3 sequence is 14 residues long.

In this sample, this clonotype turned up many times. This rearrangement joins TRBV3-1 to TRBJ2-3; 12 bases are a match to TRBD2. V was clipped by 7 bases and J by 4 bases; unmatched bases: 6. CDR3 length: 15 residues. Looked up from germline, CDR1 is LGHDT and CDR2 is YNNKEL (reference sequence). The CDR3 loop reads CASTLAGGPADTQYF. The DNA of the CDR3 is TGTGCCAGCACCCTAGCGGGAGGGCCCGCAGATACGCAGTATTTT.

Many counts were recorded for this clonotype. This chain uses TRBV12-3 or TRBV12-4 with TRBJ1-2, with D possibly TRBD1 on 6 matching bases. The CDR3 runs to 14 residues. V lost 0 bases and J lost 7, with 12 bases in between. The CDR3 is CASSLALGGLGYTF. The DNA of the CDR3 is TGTGCCAGCAGTTTAGCTCTTGGGGGCCTTGGCTACACCTTC.